This TCR beta chain stems from a study of T cell responses to AZD1222 COVID-19 vaccine. Study-wide findings and caveats: No day 14 peak samples; only post-peak repertoires were characterized.

Remarks on this clone: Its antigen is unidentified.

The method was immunoSEQ multiplex PCR; TCRdb's version includes in-frame clones alone and lacks a portion of them. The data hold around 130,000 clones, with 75% to 95% observed a single time. In germline, CDR1 is SGHKS, CDR2 YYEKEE (reference sequence). The CDR3 has 17 amino acids. Losses at the gene ends were 3 bases for V and 4 bases for J; bases not matched to a gene: 10. The TCR was taken from an adult who received the MenACWY meningococcal vaccine as a control. This sample comprised peripheral blood, obtained 28 days after the second dose of the MenACWY control vaccine. The chain has TRBV5-5 and TRBJ2-2, with TRBD1 matching 9 bases. CDR3 sequence: CASSSKYGTGSTGELFF. CDR3 coding DNA: TGTGCCAGCAGCTCAAAATACGGGACAGGGAGCACCGGGGAGCTGTTTTTT.